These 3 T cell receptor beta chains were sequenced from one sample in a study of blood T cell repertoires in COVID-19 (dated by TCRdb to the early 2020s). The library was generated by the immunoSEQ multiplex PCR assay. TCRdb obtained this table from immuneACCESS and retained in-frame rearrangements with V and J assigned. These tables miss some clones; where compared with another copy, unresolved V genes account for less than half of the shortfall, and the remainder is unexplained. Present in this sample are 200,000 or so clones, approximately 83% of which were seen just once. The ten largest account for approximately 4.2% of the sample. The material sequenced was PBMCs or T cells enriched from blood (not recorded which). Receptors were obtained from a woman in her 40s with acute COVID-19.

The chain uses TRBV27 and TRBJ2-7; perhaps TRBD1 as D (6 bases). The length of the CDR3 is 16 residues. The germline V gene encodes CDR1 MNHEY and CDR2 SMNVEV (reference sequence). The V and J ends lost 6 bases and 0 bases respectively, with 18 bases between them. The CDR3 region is CASRVGKQGDSYEQYF. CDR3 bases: TGTGCCAGCAGGGTGGGGAAACAGGGCGACTCCTACGAGCAGTACTTC.

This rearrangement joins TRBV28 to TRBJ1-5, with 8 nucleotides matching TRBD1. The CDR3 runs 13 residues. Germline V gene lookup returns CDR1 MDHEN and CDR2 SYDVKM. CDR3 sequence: CAGSQGAYQPQHF. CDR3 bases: TGTGCAGGGAGTCAGGGGGCTTATCAGCCCCAGCATTTT.

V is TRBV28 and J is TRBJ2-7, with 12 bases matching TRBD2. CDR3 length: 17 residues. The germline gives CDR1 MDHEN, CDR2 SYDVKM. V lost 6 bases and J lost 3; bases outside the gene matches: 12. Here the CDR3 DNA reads TGTGCCAGCAGACAGTCCCAAGGGACTAGCGGGTTCTACGAGCAGTACTTC. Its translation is CASRQSQGTSGFYEQYF.